One and the same sample provided the 14 T cell receptor beta chains below, sequenced in a study of neurological immune-mediated disorders. Each CDR3 protein gets one entry after TCRdb re-called the 5' RACE reads with MiXCR. The sample lists approximately 130,000 distinct CDR3 sequences, roughly 3.2% seen once, with 1% to 1.5% in the top ten. The sequencing sample was made of PBMCs. These receptors were collected from a woman in her 30s with multiple sclerosis.

This clonotype occurred many times. The chain recombines TRBV7-2 with TRBJ2-5, with D possibly matching TRBD2 (5 bases). The CDR3 covers 15 residues. V lost 5 bases and J lost 6, with 19 bases in between. Germline V gene data show CDR1 as SGHTA and CDR2 as FQGNSA. In nucleotides, the CDR3 is TGTGCCAGCAGCCTATTTGAGGGCCGCTGGCAGACCCAGTACTTC. It specifies CASSLFEGRWQTQYF.

Regarding this clonotype: This may stem from a read error, because a much larger clone lies one nucleotide away. The V and J genes are TRBV12-3 or TRBV12-4 and TRBJ1-5; tentative D call: TRBD1 (5 bases). The V end was cut by 5 bases, the J end by 5 bases, with 16 bases between. There are 15 residues in the CDR3. The CDR3 sequence is CASSIRGLDDQPQHF. CDR3 bases: TGTGCCAGCAGTATAAGGGGATTAGACGATCAGCCCCAGCATTTT.

The chain uses TRBV6-4 and TRBJ2-1; 11 bases are a match to TRBD1. CDR1 is MRHNA, CDR2 SNTAGT, per germline. The CDR3 is made up of 14 amino acids. V shed 2 bases and J 6 bases; nucleotides not matched to a gene: 0. CDR3 sequence: CASSDGTGGNEQFF. The CDR3 DNA reads TGTGCCAGCAGTGACGGGACAGGGGGCAATGAGCAGTTCTTC.

This clonotype showed up many times. The chain couples TRBV12-3 or TRBV12-4 to TRBJ1-3; 7 nucleotides match TRBD1. CDR3 length: 15 amino acids. The V gene end was trimmed by 6 bases and the J gene end by 2 bases; junction bases not matched to a gene: 7. CDR3 DNA sequence: TGTGCCAGCAGGAGACAGGGCCTCGCTGGAAACACCATATATTTT. It translates to CASRRQGLAGNTIYF.

This clonotype has ten or more counts. The chain joins TRBV4-1 to TRBJ1-5; 9 bases line up with TRBD1. CDR1 is MGHRA and CDR2 is YSYEKL in the germline V gene. This CDR3 is 18 amino acids long. The trim removed 1 base at V and 3 bases at J, leaving 10 bases unmatched. The CDR3 region has the DNA TGCGCCAGCAGCCAAGTACGGGGGACAGGGTTATCCAATCAGCCCCAGCATTTT. Translating gives CASSQVRGTGLSNQPQHF.

There are many counts of this clonotype. V usage is TRBV7-2 and J usage is TRBJ1-2; 9 positions match TRBD1. CDR1 SGHTA and CDR2 FQGNSA come from the germline V gene. V trimming: 4 bases; J trimming: 3 bases; junction bases outside the gene matches: 9. The CDR3 has 16 amino acids. As DNA, the CDR3 is TGTGCCAGCAGCTCTAAGGGGACAGGGTGGGACTATGGCTACACCTTC. Encoded protein: CASSSKGTGWDYGYTF.

This clonotype was found many times. This chain connects TRBV12-3 or TRBV12-4 to TRBJ1-5; D uncertain. The CDR3 totals 17 residues. Trimming shortened V by 5 bases and J by 3 bases, and 20 bases separated the two germline ends. The CDR3 protein is CASSPLFQPGANQPQHF. CDR3 coding DNA: TGTGCCAGCAGTCCCCTATTTCAACCGGGAGCCAATCAGCCCCAGCATTTT.

This clonotype came up many times. The V call is TRBV6-6, the J call TRBJ2-1, with D possibly TRBD2 on 6 matching bases. Trimming pared 6 bases from V and 3 bases from J, leaving 12 bases between. The CDR3 loop spans 14 amino acids. Per germline, CDR1 MNHNY and CDR2 SVGAGI (reference sequence). CDR3 amino acids: CASRSPGLYNEQFF. In nucleotides, the CDR3 is TGTGCCAGCAGGAGTCCGGGACTCTACAATGAGCAGTTCTTC.

The chain recombines TRBV20-1 with TRBJ2-3; D possibly corresponds to TRBD2 (6 bases). The CDR3 sequence is 13 residues long. Trimming took off 3 bases at V and 6 bases at J, with 13 bases between the two ends. Per germline, CDR1 DFQATT and CDR2 SNEGSKA (reference sequence). The DNA for the CDR3 is TGCAGTGCTAGCCCCCCGGGGGTGGATACGCAGTATTTT. Translated: CSASPPGVDTQYF.

The chain combines TRBV7-6 with TRBJ1-3; D unclear. V lost 5 bases and J lost 2, with 7 bases in between. CDR3 size: 13 residues. Germline CDR1 is SGHVS and CDR2 is FNYEAQ. CDR3 in DNA: TGTGCCAGCAGCCCCCGTCCTGGAAACACCATATATTTT. Residues: CASSPRPGNTIYF.

The table lists this clonotype with a few counts. The chain links TRBV18 to TRBJ1-1, with 8 nucleotides matching TRBD1. Germline V gene data show CDR1 as KGHSH and CDR2 as LQKENI. Trimming took 0 bases from V and 10 from J; bases not matched to a gene: 10. The length of the CDR3 is 15 residues. The CDR3 region has the DNA TGTGCCAGCTCACCACCGGGGAGACAGGGGCCCGCAGCTTTCTTT. Residues: CASSPPGRQGPAAFF.

This clonotype has ten or more counts. This chain uses TRBV6-2 or TRBV6-3 with TRBJ1-1; possible D gene TRBD1, 6 bases. V was cut by 2 bases and J by 1 base, with 8 bases left in between. This CDR3 contains 14 residues. Germline V gene lookup returns CDR1 MNHEY and CDR2 SVGEGT. CDR3 nucleotides: TGTGCCAGCAGTTACGGGGGGCAGAACACTGAAGCTTTCTTT. Its translation is CASSYGGQNTEAFF.

This clonotype was picked up many times. The chain combines TRBV13 with TRBJ2-7; TRBD1 matches at 10 bases. V lost 5 bases to trimming and J lost 6 bases; unmatched junction nucleotides: 4. Per the germline V gene, CDR1 is PRHDT and CDR2 is FYEKMQ (reference sequence). The CDR3 runs to 13 residues. DNA of the CDR3: TGTGCCAGCAGCCAGGACAGGGGGACCGAGCAGTACTTC. It yields the protein CASSQDRGTEQYF.

This clonotype was recorded at least ten times. The J gene is TRBJ2-7, the V gene TRBV3-1; possible D gene TRBD2, 5 bases. The CDR3 has 16 amino acids. The germline gives CDR1 LGHDT, CDR2 YNNKEL (reference sequence). V lost 0 bases and J 0 bases, leaving 12 bases between the germline ends. DNA of the CDR3: TGTGCCAGCAGCCAAGATGGACTCCTGCTCTCCTACGAGCAGTACTTC. It encodes CASSQDGLLLSYEQYF.